These 16 T cell receptor beta chains originate from one sample sequenced in a study of immune heterogeneity within non-small cell lung tumors. Template material comprised bulk tumor genomic DNA at 450 to 600 ng per sample. During surgery, each primary tumor gave multiple biopsies spaced as far apart as possible. The study enrolled patients with untreated, newly diagnosed non-small cell lung cancer who underwent curative surgery. Amplifying TCR beta CDR3 involved multiplex PCR carried out with 32 V and 13 J primers. TCRdb fed the multiplex PCR reads into MiXCR, producing one record per CDR3 protein. The profile shows over 9,500 distinct CDR3 sequences, 22% of them singletons. The source material was lung tumor tissue. The receptors originated from a man in his fifties or sixties with non-small cell lung cancer.

V and J are TRBV3-1 and TRBJ2-3; 11 bases fit TRBD2. The CDR3 covers 17 residues. J gave up 8 bases and V 1 base, and 11 bases lay outside the gene matches. Germline values: CDR1 LGHDT, CDR2 YNNKEL (reference sequence). The CDR3 is CASSQAEGTSGSGTQYF. CDR3 sequence (DNA): TGTGCCAGCAGCCAAGCTGAAGGCACTAGCGGGAGCGGTACGCAGTATTTT.

Details on this clonotype: This may arise from a read error, as a much more abundant clone is one base away. No DNA is shown, since the ends of the CDR3 on it are uncertain; the CDR3 is the one TCRdb lists. CDR3 residues: CASSFGGGTESFF. This chain links TRBV28 with TRBJ1-1; the listed D gene, TRBD1, was not tested against the DNA. Termini included, the CDR3 measures 13 amino acids. The germline gives CDR1 MDHEN, CDR2 SYDVKM.

This clonotype has only a few counts. The chain uses TRBV5-1 and TRBJ2-1, with 8 bases lining up with TRBD2. Germline V gene lookup returns CDR1 SGHRS and CDR2 YFSETQ. This CDR3 is 17 amino acids long. The V gene end was trimmed by 5 bases and the J gene end by 6 bases; junction bases not matched to a gene: 16. The chain's CDR3 is CASSREAGTRVGNEQFF. CDR3 nucleotide sequence: TGCGCCAGCAGTCGCGAAGCTGGGACTAGAGTAGGCAATGAGCAGTTCTTC. Combining the CDR3 with reference TRBV5-1 and TRBJ2-1 gives the whole variable domain KAGVTQTPRYLIKTRGQQVTLSCSPISGHRSVSWYQQTPGQGLQFLFEYFSETQRNKGNFPGRFSGRQFSNSRSEMNVSTLELGDSALYLCASSREAGTRVGNEQFFGPGTRLTVL.

The chain couples TRBV7-9 to TRBJ2-1; 16 bases align to TRBD2. The length of the CDR3 is 16 residues. Germline CDR1 is SEHNR and CDR2 is FQNEAQ (reference sequence). The trim removed 4 bases at V and 9 bases at J, leaving 6 bases unmatched. In DNA, the CDR3 is TGTGCCAGCAGCTGGGGACTAGCGGGAGGGGGTGCTGAGCAGTTCTTC. Protein sequence: CASSWGLAGGGAEQFF.

This clonotype was counted only a few times. J is TRBJ2-2 and V is TRBV19, with TRBD2 matching over 11 bases. Germline CDR1 LNHDA, CDR2 SQIVND (reference sequence). The CDR3 sequence is 15 residues long. J was trimmed by 6 bases and V by 6 bases; bases with no gene match: 6. CDR3 DNA sequence: TGTGCCAGTAGCACTAGCGGGAGTATGGCCGGGGAGCTGTTTTTT. This translates into CASSTSGSMAGELFF. Together with reference TRBV19 and TRBJ2-2, the CDR3 gives the full variable domain: DGGITQSPKYLFRKEGQNVTLSCEQNLNHDAMYWYRQDPGQGLRLIYYSQIVNDFQKGDIAEGYSVSREKKESFPLTVTSAQKNPTAFYLCASSTSGSMAGELFFGEGSRLTVL.

The chain carries TRBV5-4 and TRBJ1-6; D ambiguous. The V and J ends lost 1 base and 6 bases respectively, with 11 bases between them. CDR1 and CDR2 (germline): SGHNT, YYREEE (reference sequence). This CDR3 spans 15 amino acids. CDR3: CASSLTGDSNSPLHF. The CDR3 DNA follows: TGTGCCAGCAGCTTGACCGGGGATAGTAATTCACCCCTCCACTTT.

V is TRBV4-2 and J is TRBJ1-1; D may be TRBD1 (6 bases). CDR3 length equals 18 residues. Germline V gene lookup returns CDR1 LGHNA and CDR2 YNFKEQ. V was cut by 2 bases and J by 1 base, with 20 bases left in between. The CDR3 nucleotides are TGTGCCAGCAGCCAAAAAAAGCCTAAAACAGGGCAGAACACTGAAGCTTTCTTT. As protein: CASSQKKPKTGQNTEAFF.

This chain links TRBV19 with TRBJ2-1; D is uncertain. This CDR3 spans 14 amino acids. Per germline, CDR1 LNHDA and CDR2 SQIVND (reference sequence). The V and J ends lost 7 bases and 5 bases respectively, with 15 bases between them. CDR3 protein: CASTPFLADNEQFF. The CDR3 DNA sequence: TGTGCCAGTACCCCCTTCTTGGCAGACAATGAGCAGTTCTTC.

This clonotype is labeled medium-sized. The chain links TRBV12-3 or TRBV12-4 to TRBJ2-7; maybe TRBD2 (7 bases). The CDR3 is made up of 13 amino acids. Deletions cut 6 bases from V and 6 bases from J, with 15 bases between. The CDR3: CASSRSGGAEQYF. The CDR3 nucleotides are TGTGCCAGCAGCCGTTCTGGGGGGGCCGAGCAGTACTTC.

Relative to its sample, this clonotype is medium-sized. The V gene is TRBV30, the J gene TRBJ2-2; tentatively, D is TRBD1 or TRBD2 (6 bases each). Trimming pared 0 bases from V and 5 bases from J, leaving 10 bases between. CDR1 is GTSNPN and CDR2 is SVGIG in the germline V gene (reference sequence). This CDR3 has 14 residues. The CDR3 DNA follows: TGTGCCTGGAGTGTACTAGGGGGGACCGGGGAGCTGTTTTTT. It codes for CAWSVLGGTGELFF.

This clonotype came up a few times. The DNA for the CDR3 is TGTGCCAGCTCACCACGGGACAGGGGACCCTATGGCTACACCTTC. Translated: CASSPRDRGPYGYTF. The chain links TRBV18 to TRBJ1-2, with TRBD1 matching 10 bases. The CDR3 extends over 15 amino acids. J was trimmed by 4 bases and V by 1 base; bases with no gene match: 3. Germline V lookup: CDR1 KGHSH, CDR2 LQKENI.

The V call is TRBV6-1, the J call TRBJ2-1; D is unresolved. V was pared by 5 bases and J by 8 bases, with 10 bases between. Per germline, CDR1 MNHNS and CDR2 SASEGT. This CDR3 is built from 12 residues. Here the CDR3 reads CASSWVSDEQFF. CDR3 DNA sequence: TGTGCCAGCAGTTGGGTTTCCGATGAGCAGTTCTTC.

The chain couples TRBV7-9 to TRBJ1-1, with D maybe TRBD1 (6 bases). Germline values: CDR1 SEHNR, CDR2 FQNEAQ (reference sequence). CDR3 length: 15 amino acids. V was clipped by 6 bases and J by 4 bases, with 18 bases between them. The CDR3 loop is CASSPLKGVTTEAFF. In DNA, the CDR3 is TGTGCCAGCAGTCCGTTAAAGGGGGTCACCACTGAAGCTTTCTTT.

By share, this clonotype counts as medium-sized (0.01 to 0.1%). The chain employs TRBV19 and TRBJ2-5; D unresolved. Trimming left V 3 bases short and J 3 bases short, with 8 bases between. The CDR3 totals 13 residues. Germline V CDR1 and CDR2: LNHDA, SQIVND (reference sequence). The CDR3 protein is CASSISVEETQYF. The CDR3 nucleotides are TGTGCCAGTAGTATTTCTGTCGAAGAGACCCAGTACTTC.

Worth noting for this clonotype: Given a much more abundant clone one base away, this may be a read error. The J gene is TRBJ1-2, the V gene TRBV20-1; 10 bases are shared with TRBD1. The length of the CDR3 is 13 residues. The germline gives CDR1 DFQATT, CDR2 SNEGSKA (reference sequence). The CDR3 loop is CSARRTGGQGYNF. The CDR3 region has the DNA TGCAGTGCGAGACGGACAGGGGGACAGGGCTACAACTTC.

This clonotype was detected ten times or more. The CDR3 DNA sequence: TGTGCCAGCACCTTAACCCCGGGGATTTCGGGTTCACCCCTCCACTTT. Translated: CASTLTPGISGSPLHF. V gene TRBV5-5 combines with J gene TRBJ1-6; no definite D call. Trimming removed 6 bases from V and 9 bases from J, with 22 bases in between. CDR1 SGHKS and CDR2 YYEKEE come from the germline V gene (reference sequence). This CDR3 comprises 16 residues.